The 23 T cell receptor beta chains reported below all come from one sample, sequenced in a study of blood T cell repertoires in COVID-19. Clones were sequenced by immunoSEQ multiplex PCR, and TCRdb holds only the in-frame ones, with some missing. The repertoire consists of 140,000 to 150,000 clones, with 80% occurring once and the leading ten covering approximately 3.4%. The sequenced sample consisted of peripheral blood. The source of these receptors is a man aged 70-80 years who had recovered from COVID-19.

This clone has just a few counts. The chain employs TRBV2 and TRBJ2-1, with 7 nucleotides matching TRBD2. Germline CDR1 reads SNHLY; CDR2 reads FYNNEI. CDR3 length: 14 amino acids. The trim removed 8 bases at V and 1 base at J, leaving 5 bases unmatched. CDR3 loop: CASSRAGSYNEQFF. The CDR3 DNA follows: TGTGCCAGCTCCCGAGCGGGATCCTACAATGAGCAGTTCTTC.

The chain recombines TRBV18 with TRBJ1-5; TRBD1 agrees at 7 bases. This CDR3 is 17 amino acids long. Germline CDR1 KGHSH, CDR2 LQKENI. Trimming took 6 bases from V and 0 from J; bases not matched to a gene: 11. The CDR3 here is CASSPGQDPFSNQPQHF. The CDR3 DNA sequence: TGTGCCAGCTCTCCCGGACAGGATCCCTTTAGCAATCAGCCCCAGCATTTT.

The chain recombines TRBV6-5 with TRBJ2-4, with a possible D match to TRBD1 (6 bases). This CDR3 spans 15 amino acids. V gave up 1 base and J gave up 6 bases, with 13 bases separating them. Germline V gene lookup returns CDR1 MNHEY and CDR2 SVGAGI. For the CDR3, the DNA is TGTGCCAGCAGTTACTTAACAGGGCCGGGAAACATTCAGTACTTC. It specifies CASSYLTGPGNIQYF.

The chain uses TRBV27 and TRBJ2-5; tentative D call: TRBD1 (5 bases). V lost 6 bases and J 3 bases, leaving 8 bases between the germline ends. This CDR3 has 12 residues. Germline assignment: CDR1 MNHEY and CDR2 SMNVEV (reference sequence). CDR3 amino acids: CASRAGKETQYF. The DNA of the CDR3 is TGTGCCAGCAGGGCAGGGAAAGAGACCCAGTACTTC.

The chain employs TRBV19 and TRBJ1-6; 11 nucleotides align to TRBD1. In germline, CDR1 is LNHDA, CDR2 SQIVND (reference sequence). CDR3 length: 15 residues. V dropped 5 bases and J dropped 10; count of bases not matched to a gene: 7. The CDR3 DNA follows: TGTGCCAGTAGTGTCGGACAGGGGGCAGGATCACCCCTCCACTTT. This gives the protein CASSVGQGAGSPLHF.

For the CDR3, the DNA is TGTGCCAGCAGCTGGGGGGTGGACAACAACTATGGCTACACCTTC. Translated, it gives CASSWGVDNNYGYTF. This chain uses TRBV11-2 with TRBJ1-2, with D possibly matching TRBD1 (5 bases). Trimming took 4 bases from V and 2 from J, leaving 14 bases between them. The CDR3 covers 15 residues. Germline V gene data show CDR1 as SGHAT and CDR2 as FQNNGV.

The gene calls are TRBV23-1 and TRBJ2-1; 10 bases line up with TRBD2. TRBV23-1 qualifies as an ORF whose function is uncertain. Trimming took 6 bases from V and 11 from J; bases not matched to a gene: 7. The CDR3 covers 13 residues. Written as DNA, the CDR3 is TGCGCCAGCAGCCTAGCGGGAGAAGGGAAGCAGTTCTTC. This encodes CASSLAGEGKQFF.

The rearrangement links TRBV9 to TRBJ1-2; 8 bases agree with TRBD1. Germline V gives CDR1 SGDLS, CDR2 YYNGEE. The CDR3 sequence is 14 residues long. Trimming at V came to 3 bases and at J to 4 bases, leaving 5 bases not matched to a gene. As DNA, the CDR3 is TGTGCCAGCAGCGGAGGACAGGGTCCCTATGGCTACACCTTC. Translation gives CASSGGQGPYGYTF.

The chain employs TRBV7-9 and TRBJ2-2, with TRBD2 as a possible D gene (6 bases). CDR1 and CDR2 (germline): SEHNR, FQNEAQ (reference sequence). The CDR3 sequence is 18 residues long. V was pared by 4 bases and J by 2 bases, with 20 bases between. CDR3 residues: CASSSPPGTPLNTGELFF. The CDR3 DNA is TGTGCCAGCAGCTCCCCTCCTGGGACTCCTCTCAACACCGGGGAGCTGTTTTTT.

V gene TRBV2 combines with J gene TRBJ2-5, with 7 bases matching TRBD2. Germline assignment: CDR1 SNHLY and CDR2 FYNNEI. J gave up 0 bases and V 6 bases, and 4 bases lay outside the gene matches. The CDR3 has 14 residues. The CDR3 DNA reads TGTGCCAGCAGCAAGCGGGGCTACCAAGAGACCCAGTACTTC. Its protein product is CASSKRGYQETQYF.

This clone was seen a handful of times. The chain recombines TRBV19 with TRBJ2-1; TRBD2 aligns across 8 bases. Germline V gene data show CDR1 as LNHDA and CDR2 as SQIVND (reference sequence). J was trimmed by 1 base and V by 4 bases; bases with no gene match: 9. The CDR3 contains 17 residues. The CDR3 nucleotides read TGTGCCAGTAGTACCGCAAAGGTAGCGGGATCCTACAATGAGCAGTTCTTC. It encodes CASSTAKVAGSYNEQFF. Full variable domain (remainder filled in from reference TRBV19 and TRBJ2-1): DGGITQSPKYLFRKEGQNVTLSCEQNLNHDAMYWYRQDPGQGLRLIYYSQIVNDFQKGDIAEGYSVSREKKESFPLTVTSAQKNPTAFYLCASSTAKVAGSYNEQFFGPGTRLTVL.

The chain uses TRBV4-1 and TRBJ2-1; TRBD2 agrees at 8 bases. In germline, CDR1 is MGHRA, CDR2 YSYEKL. The CDR3 is 15 residues long. The V segment lost 0 bases and the J segment 15 bases; nucleotides outside the gene matches: 13. In DNA, the CDR3 is TGCGCCAGCAGCCAAGAAGGGCGAGCGGGAGTTGTTCGGTTCTTC. Its translation: CASSQEGRAGVVRFF.

V is TRBV4-1 and J is TRBJ2-5; D gene uncertain. Germline values: CDR1 MGHRA, CDR2 YSYEKL. V was trimmed by 0 bases and J by 2 bases, leaving 7 bases between them. The CDR3 extends over 14 amino acids. CDR3 region: CASSQDPQQETQYF. The CDR3 DNA sequence: TGCGCCAGCAGCCAAGATCCCCAGCAAGAGACCCAGTACTTC.

The chain uses TRBV3-1 (or the pseudogene TRBV3-2) and TRBJ2-7, with 9 bases that match TRBD2. After removal of 0 bases from V and 6 bases from J, the junction contained 6 bases not matched to a gene. CDR1 is LGHDT and CDR2 is YNNKEL in the germline V gene (reference sequence). The CDR3 has 15 amino acids. In nucleotides, the CDR3 is TGTGCCAGCAGCCAAGAAGGCGGGAGGGGGAGCGAGCAGTACTTC. This gives the protein CASSQEGGRGSEQYF.

This clone was found once. The J gene is TRBJ2-7, the V gene TRBV7-9; 9 nucleotides line up with TRBD1. CDR1 and CDR2 from the germline V gene are SEHNR and FQNEAQ (reference sequence). The CDR3 totals 15 residues. V lost 5 bases and J lost 3; bases outside the gene matches: 8. CDR3 coding DNA: TGTGCCAGCAGCCATCAGAGGACAGGGGTCTACGAGCAGTACTTC. Amino acid sequence: CASSHQRTGVYEQYF.

The J gene is TRBJ1-2, the V gene TRBV27, with 9 bases fitting TRBD1. The V and J ends lost 6 bases and 4 bases, in that order; junction bases with no gene match: 6. Germline CDR1 MNHEY, CDR2 SMNVEV (reference sequence). This CDR3 has 14 amino acids. CDR3 sequence (DNA): TGTGCCAGCAGATCCGGGACAGGGTTCTATGGCTACACCTTC. Its translation: CASRSGTGFYGYTF.

The J gene is TRBJ2-7, the V gene TRBV18; TRBD1 agrees at 7 bases. Germline V CDR1 and CDR2: KGHSH, LQKENI. The CDR3 totals 15 residues. The trim removed 5 bases at V and 4 bases at J, leaving 11 bases unmatched. The CDR3 DNA follows: TGTGCCAGCTCAAGGGCCGAGGGGGCGGTTTACGAGCAGTACTTC. Translated: CASSRAEGAVYEQYF.

This clone was observed a handful of times. J is TRBJ1-5 and V is TRBV6-2 or TRBV6-3; 9 bases line up with TRBD1. V lost 4 bases and J lost 10; bases outside the gene matches: 14. Germline V gene sequence: CDR1 MNHEY, CDR2 SVGEGT. The CDR3 spans 16 residues. This chain's CDR3 is CASSSGTGFFIRPQHF. Written as DNA, the CDR3 is TGTGCCAGCAGTTCAGGGACAGGGTTTTTCATCAGACCCCAGCATTTT.

V and J are TRBV13 and TRBJ2-4, with TRBD1 identical over 7 bases. Germline-derived CDR1 and CDR2 are PRHDT and FYEKMQ (reference sequence). The CDR3 spans 14 residues. The ends lost 8 bases at V and 4 bases at J; junction bases unmatched: 8. CDR3 residues: CASSRGQMKNIQYF. DNA of the CDR3: TGTGCCAGCTCCCGGGGACAGATGAAAAACATTCAGTACTTC.

V usage is TRBV6-5 and J usage is TRBJ2-7; TRBD2 agrees at 9 bases. Germline lookup yields CDR1 MNHEY and CDR2 SVGAGI. This CDR3 contains 14 residues. V lost 7 bases, J lost 6 bases, and 10 bases stayed unmatched. The CDR3 coding sequence is TGTGCCAGCACCCAAGCGGGAGGAGGTGGCGAGCAGTACTTC. Encoded protein: CASTQAGGGGEQYF.

V gene TRBV4-3 combines with J gene TRBJ2-1, with 8 bases matching TRBD2. V trimming: 0 bases; J trimming: 3 bases; junction bases outside the gene matches: 4. Germline V gene lookup returns CDR1 LGHNA and CDR2 YSLEER. The CDR3 sequence is 16 residues long. CDR3 DNA: TGCGCCAGCAGCCAAGAAACTAGCGGATTCTACAATGAGCAGTTCTTC. This codes for CASSQETSGFYNEQFF.

This chain uses TRBV18 with TRBJ2-4; TRBD1 might be the D (6 bases). Looked up from germline, CDR1 is KGHSH and CDR2 is LQKENI. V was pared by 1 base and J by 0 bases, with 13 bases between. There are 17 residues in the CDR3. The CDR3 DNA is TGTGCCAGCTCACCACTTCGACAGGCTCTAGCCAAAAACATTCAGTACTTC. This translates into CASSPLRQALAKNIQYF.

This chain uses TRBV19 with TRBJ2-1, with 7 bases aligning to TRBD2. Per the germline V gene, CDR1 is LNHDA and CDR2 is SQIVND (reference sequence). The J segment lost 6 bases and the V segment lost 5 bases, leaving 7 bases of the junction unmatched. The CDR3 contains 14 residues. This chain's CDR3 is CASSPSGIFNEQFF. DNA for the CDR3: TGTGCCAGTAGTCCAAGCGGGATTTTCAATGAGCAGTTCTTC. Based on the CDR3 plus reference TRBV19 and TRBJ2-1, the full variable domain is DGGITQSPKYLFRKEGQNVTLSCEQNLNHDAMYWYRQDPGQGLRLIYYSQIVNDFQKGDIAEGYSVSREKKESFPLTVTSAQKNPTAFYLCASSPSGIFNEQFFGPGTRLTVL.